Below, 8 T cell receptor beta chains from the same sample are listed, as sequenced in a study of T cell responses to AZD1222 COVID-19 vaccine. Libraries were prepared by immunoSEQ multiplex PCR; TCRdb keeps only in-frame clonotypes and omits some of them. The sample lists around 120,000 clones; around nine tenths were seen once. The material sequenced was peripheral blood, taken 28 days after the second AZD1222 dose. All receptors come from an adult who received the AZD1222 COVID-19 vaccine.

V usage is TRBV11-3 and J usage is TRBJ2-1; TRBD2 aligns across 8 bases. Trimming at V came to 1 base and at J to 7 bases, leaving 6 bases not matched to a gene. Germline loops: CDR1 SGHNT, CDR2 YENEEA. The CDR3 sequence is 15 residues long. CDR3 sequence reads: CASSLGETSGNEQFF. In DNA, the CDR3 is TGTGCCAGCAGCTTAGGGGAAACTAGCGGTAATGAGCAGTTCTTC.

The chain recombines TRBV6-6 with TRBJ1-4; TRBD1 is a possible D gene (5 bases). The length of the CDR3 is 15 residues. V dropped 6 bases and J dropped 7 bases, with 18 bases sitting between them. The germline V gene has CDR1 MNHNY and CDR2 SVGAGI (reference sequence). As DNA, the CDR3 is TGTGCCAGCAGCCAGCGGGGGTCACGGGGTGAAAAACTGTTTTTT. Encoded protein: CASSQRGSRGEKLFF.

In its sample, this clone was seen a few times. The chain recombines TRBV28 with TRBJ2-3, with a possible D match to TRBD2 (6 bases). Deletions cut 6 bases from V and 5 bases from J, with 9 bases between. This CDR3 is built from 12 residues. Germline CDR1 reads MDHEN; CDR2 reads SYDVKM. This CDR3 is CASSLSGDTQYF. The DNA of the CDR3 is TGTGCCAGCAGCCTTAGCGGAGATACGCAGTATTTT.

The chain is built from TRBV9 and TRBJ1-1; D ambiguous. Germline CDR1 and CDR2: SGDLS and YYNGEE. The CDR3 runs 16 residues. V was trimmed by 0 bases and J by 0 bases, leaving 12 bases between them. CDR3 bases: TGTGCCAGCAGCGTAGGTAGGGCCCTCATGAACACTGAAGCTTTCTTT. As protein: CASSVGRALMNTEAFF.

The chain has TRBV5-1 and TRBJ2-5; no reliable D call. V was pared by 4 bases and J by 0 bases, with 16 bases between. Germline values: CDR1 SGHRS, CDR2 YFSETQ. CDR3 length: 16 residues. The CDR3 sequence: CASSTPRQMNQETQYF. The DNA for the CDR3 is TGCGCCAGCAGCACTCCTCGGCAGATGAACCAAGAGACCCAGTACTTC.

This clone was recorded a few times. This rearrangement joins TRBV5-3 to TRBJ1-5; 7 bases align to TRBD1. TRBV5-3 belongs to the ORF category, with a function that is uncertain. V trimming: 5 bases; J trimming: 3 bases; junction bases outside the gene matches: 11. CDR3 length equals 16 residues. CDR3 sequence: CARSLGQLPPNQPQHF. The CDR3, as DNA: TGTGCCAGAAGTCTGGGACAGTTACCCCCCAATCAGCCCCAGCATTTT.

This clone was recorded only once. V usage is TRBV5-1 and J usage is TRBJ2-5; TRBD2 matches 7 bases. CDR1 is SGHRS, CDR2 YFSETQ, per germline. The trim removed 5 bases at V and 3 bases at J, leaving 7 bases unmatched. CDR3 length: 14 residues. The CDR3 DNA reads TGCGCCAGCAGTCGTGGACGGGGGGAAGAGACCCAGTACTTC. Residues: CASSRGRGEETQYF.

In its sample, this clone was seen once. The rearrangement joins TRBV5-4 to TRBJ2-3; no reliable D call. From germline, CDR1 is SGHNT and CDR2 YYREEE (reference sequence). The CDR3 is made up of 12 amino acids. V was shortened by 3 bases and J by 10 bases, with 12 bases between the two germline ends. CDR3 in amino acids: CASSSDMLPQYF. CDR3 in DNA: TGTGCCAGCAGCTCAGACATGCTTCCGCAGTATTTT. The complete variable domain, with remaining parts taken from reference TRBV5-4 and TRBJ2-3, reads ETGVTQSPTHLIKTRGQQVTLRCSSQSGHNTVSWYQQALGQGPQFIFQYYREEENGRGNFPPRFSGLQFPNYSSELNVNALELDDSALYLCASSSDMLPQYFGPGTRLTVL.